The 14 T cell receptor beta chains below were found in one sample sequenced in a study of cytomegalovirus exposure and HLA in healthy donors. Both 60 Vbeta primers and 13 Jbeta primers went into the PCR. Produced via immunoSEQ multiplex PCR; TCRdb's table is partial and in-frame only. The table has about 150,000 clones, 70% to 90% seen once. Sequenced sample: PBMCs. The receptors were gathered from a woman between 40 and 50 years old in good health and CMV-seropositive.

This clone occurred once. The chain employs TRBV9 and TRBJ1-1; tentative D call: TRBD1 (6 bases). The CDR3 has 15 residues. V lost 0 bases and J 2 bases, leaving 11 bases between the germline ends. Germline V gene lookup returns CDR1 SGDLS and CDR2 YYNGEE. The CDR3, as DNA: TGTGCCAGCAGCGTAGGATGGACAGTTAACACTGAAGCTTTCTTT. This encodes CASSVGWTVNTEAFF.

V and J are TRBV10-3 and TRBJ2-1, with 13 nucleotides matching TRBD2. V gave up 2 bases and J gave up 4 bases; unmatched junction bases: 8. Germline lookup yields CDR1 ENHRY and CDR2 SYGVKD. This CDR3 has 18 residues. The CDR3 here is CAISEELAGGREYNEQFF. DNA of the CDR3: TGTGCCATCAGTGAGGAACTAGCGGGAGGGCGCGAGTACAATGAGCAGTTCTTC.

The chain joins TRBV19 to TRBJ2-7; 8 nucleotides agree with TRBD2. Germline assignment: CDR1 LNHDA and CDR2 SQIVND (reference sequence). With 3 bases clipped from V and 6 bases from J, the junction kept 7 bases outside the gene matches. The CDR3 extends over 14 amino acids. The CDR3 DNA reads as TGTGCCAGTAGTATTTCGGGAGGGCCGCGCGAGCAGTACTTC. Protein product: CASSISGGPREQYF. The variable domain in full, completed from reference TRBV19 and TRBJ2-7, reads DGGITQSPKYLFRKEGQNVTLSCEQNLNHDAMYWYRQDPGQGLRLIYYSQIVNDFQKGDIAEGYSVSREKKESFPLTVTSAQKNPTAFYLCASSISGGPREQYFGPGTRLTVT.

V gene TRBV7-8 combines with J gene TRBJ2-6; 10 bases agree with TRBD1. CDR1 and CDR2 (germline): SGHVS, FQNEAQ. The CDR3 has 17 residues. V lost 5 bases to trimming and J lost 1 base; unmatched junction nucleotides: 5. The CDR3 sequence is CASSRDRGRSGANVLTF. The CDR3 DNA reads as TGTGCCAGCAGCCGGGACAGGGGAAGGTCTGGGGCCAACGTCCTGACTTTC.

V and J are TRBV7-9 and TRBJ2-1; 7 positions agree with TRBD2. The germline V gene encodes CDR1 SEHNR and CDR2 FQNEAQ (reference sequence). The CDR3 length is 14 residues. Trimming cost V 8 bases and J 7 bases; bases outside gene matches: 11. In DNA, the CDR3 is TGTGCCAGCTGTAGGGAGGGAGGGGAAAATGAGCAGTTCTTC. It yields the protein CASCREGGENEQFF.

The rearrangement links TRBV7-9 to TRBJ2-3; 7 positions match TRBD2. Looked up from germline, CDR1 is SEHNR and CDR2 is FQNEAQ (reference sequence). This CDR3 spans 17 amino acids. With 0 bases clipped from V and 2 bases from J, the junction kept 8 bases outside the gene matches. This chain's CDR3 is CASSLAGGPPLTDTQYF. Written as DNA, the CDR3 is TGTGCCAGCAGCTTAGCGGGAGGGCCTCCACTCACAGATACGCAGTATTTT.

The CDR3 reads CASSLSTGENYGYTF. CDR3 sequence (DNA): TGCGCCAGCAGCTTGTCGACAGGGGAGAACTATGGCTACACCTTC. The V and J genes are TRBV5-1 and TRBJ1-2; 8 nucleotides match TRBD1. Per germline, CDR1 SGHRS and CDR2 YFSETQ. V lost 1 base, J lost 2 bases, and 4 bases stayed unmatched. The CDR3 spans 15 residues. Full variable domain (remainder filled in from reference TRBV5-1 and TRBJ1-2): KAGVTQTPRYLIKTRGQQVTLSCSPISGHRSVSWYQQTPGQGLQFLFEYFSETQRNKGNFPGRFSGRQFSNSRSEMNVSTLELGDSALYLCASSLSTGENYGYTFGSGTRLTVV.

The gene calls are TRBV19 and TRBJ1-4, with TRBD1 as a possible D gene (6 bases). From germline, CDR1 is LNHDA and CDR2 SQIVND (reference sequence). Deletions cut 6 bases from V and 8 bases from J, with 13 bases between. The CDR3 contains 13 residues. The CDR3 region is CASRSQGHEKLFF. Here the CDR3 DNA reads TGTGCCAGTAGATCGCAGGGACACGAAAAACTGTTTTTT.

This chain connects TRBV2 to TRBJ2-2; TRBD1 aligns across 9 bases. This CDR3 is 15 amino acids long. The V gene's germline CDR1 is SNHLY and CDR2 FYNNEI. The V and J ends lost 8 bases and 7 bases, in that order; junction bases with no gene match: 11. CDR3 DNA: TGTGCCAGCCGTCCGGGACAGGGATTTGGCGGGGAGCTGTTTTTT. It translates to CASRPGQGFGGELFF.

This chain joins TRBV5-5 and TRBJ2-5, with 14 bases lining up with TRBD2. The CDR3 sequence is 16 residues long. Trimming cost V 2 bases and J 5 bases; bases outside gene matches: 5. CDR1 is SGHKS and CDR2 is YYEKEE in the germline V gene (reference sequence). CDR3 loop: CASSFRLAGGEETQYF. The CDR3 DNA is TGTGCCAGCAGCTTCAGACTAGCGGGAGGGGAGGAGACCCAGTACTTC.

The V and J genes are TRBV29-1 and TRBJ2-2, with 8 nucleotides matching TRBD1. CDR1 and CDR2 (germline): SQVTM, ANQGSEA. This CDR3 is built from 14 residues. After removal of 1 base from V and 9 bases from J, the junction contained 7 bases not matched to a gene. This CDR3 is CSVEVRDRGRELFF. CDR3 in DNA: TGCAGCGTTGAAGTGCGCGACAGGGGACGGGAGCTGTTTTTT.

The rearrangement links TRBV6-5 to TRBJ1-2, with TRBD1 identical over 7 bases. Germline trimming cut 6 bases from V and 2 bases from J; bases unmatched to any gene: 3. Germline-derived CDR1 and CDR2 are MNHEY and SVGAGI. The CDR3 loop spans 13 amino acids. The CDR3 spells CASRRGQNYGYTF. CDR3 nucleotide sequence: TGTGCCAGCAGGCGGGGACAGAACTATGGCTACACCTTC.

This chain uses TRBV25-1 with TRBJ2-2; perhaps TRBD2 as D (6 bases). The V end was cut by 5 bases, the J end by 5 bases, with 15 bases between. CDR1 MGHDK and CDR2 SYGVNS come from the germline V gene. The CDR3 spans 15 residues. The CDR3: CASSPWTEGTGELFF. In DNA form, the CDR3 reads TGTGCCAGCAGTCCATGGACGGAGGGGACCGGGGAGCTGTTTTTT.

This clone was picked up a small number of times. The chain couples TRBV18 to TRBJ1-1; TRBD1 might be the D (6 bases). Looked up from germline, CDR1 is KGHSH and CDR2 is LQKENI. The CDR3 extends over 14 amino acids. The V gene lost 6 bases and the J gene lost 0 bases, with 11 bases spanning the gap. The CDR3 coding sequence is TGTGCCAGCTCTCTCGGACAGATGAACACTGAAGCTTTCTTT. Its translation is CASSLGQMNTEAFF. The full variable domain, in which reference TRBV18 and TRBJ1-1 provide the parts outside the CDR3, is NAGVMQNPRHLVRRRGQEARLRCSPMKGHSHVYWYRQLPEEGLKFMVYLQKENIIDESGMPKERFSAEFPKEGPSILRIQQVVRGDSAAYFCASSLGQMNTEAFFGQGTRLTVV.